This TCR beta chain was captured in a study of blood T cells in healthy people across ages. The CDR3 has 16 amino acids. From germline, CDR1 is DFQATT and CDR2 SNEGSKA (reference sequence). V gave up 0 bases and J gave up 3 bases, with 17 bases separating them. This clonotype has a handful of counts. Alongside a J-beta primer mix, a sample-barcoded 5' primer served in a second PCR lasting about 6 to 12 cycles. TCRdb re-called the 5' RACE reads with MiXCR, one entry per CDR3 protein. The sample records over 1,500,000 distinct CDR3 sequences, about 50% being singletons. The clonotype comes from a woman in her 40s in good health. The chain links TRBV20-1 to TRBJ1-2; D not resolved. Sequencing was carried out using blood. Here the CDR3 reads CSARDGQLSSHYGYTF. For the CDR3, the DNA is TGCAGTGCTAGAGATGGCCAGCTATCCAGCCACTATGGCTACACCTTC.